These 17 T cell receptor beta chains were sequenced from one sample in a study of shared clonotypes between healthy human individuals. Generated by immunoSEQ multiplex PCR, the TCRdb table keeps only in-frame clones and is missing some. The sample has approximately 1,000,000 clones, approximately 77% seen once. Input material: memory CD4+ T cells from PBMCs. The subset: CD45RA-negative fraction. These receptors were taken from a man in his late teens or twenties in good health. Some clones in this sample may be carry-over from other donors' samples.

The J gene is TRBJ2-2, the V gene TRBV6-6; D is tentatively TRBD1 or TRBD2 (7 bases each). V was cut by 5 bases and J by 3 bases, with 13 bases left in between. Germline CDR1 is MNHNY and CDR2 is SVGAGI (reference sequence). The CDR3 length is 15 residues. In DNA, the CDR3 is TGTGCCAGCAGTGGCGGGGGACAGTACACCGGGGAGCTGTTTTTT. This codes for CASSGGGQYTGELFF.

This chain joins TRBV11-2 and TRBJ2-7; no definite D call. Germline values: CDR1 SGHAT, CDR2 FQNNGV. Trimming shortened V by 8 bases and J by 5 bases, and 10 bases separated the two germline ends. There are 11 residues in the CDR3. CDR3 residues: CASAAYNEQYF. The CDR3 region has the DNA TGTGCCAGCGCAGCTTATAACGAGCAGTACTTC.

The V call is TRBV7-8, the J call TRBJ2-7, with D possibly being TRBD1 (5 bases). The germline CDR1 and CDR2 sequences are SGHVS and FQNEAQ. This CDR3 contains 13 residues. The V end was cut by 1 base, the J end by 5 bases, with 9 bases between. In DNA, the CDR3 is TGTGCCAGCAGCTTAGGGGGCCGGGACGAGCAGTACTTC. Translated, it gives CASSLGGRDEQYF. Drawing the rest from reference TRBV7-8 and TRBJ2-7, the complete variable domain is GAGVSQSPRYKVAKRGQDVALRCDPISGHVSLFWYQQALGQGPEFLTYFQNEAQLDKSGLPSDRFFAERPEGSVSTLKIQRTQQEDSAVYLCASSLGGRDEQYFGPGTRLTVT.

With respect to this clone: One base separates it from a far larger clone, so it is likely a read error. The chain links TRBV29-1 to TRBJ1-3, with D hard to call. CDR3 size: 13 residues. The germline gives CDR1 SQVTM, CDR2 ANQGSEA. The CDR3 nucleotides read TGCAGCGGTGGTAGGGCAGACGGAAGCACCATATATTTT. This gives the protein CSGGRADGSTIYF.

The rearrangement links TRBV5-4 to TRBJ2-1; 12 positions match TRBD2. V was clipped by 3 bases and J by 6 bases; unmatched bases: 4. CDR1 and CDR2 (germline): SGHNT, YYREEE (reference sequence). This CDR3 is built from 15 residues. The CDR3 sequence: CASSSSGRAINEQFF. The CDR3 DNA sequence: TGTGCCAGCAGCTCTAGCGGGAGGGCCATCAATGAGCAGTTCTTC.

About this clone: Other DNA sequences in the sample encode the same CDR3. J is TRBJ2-7 and V is TRBV6-5; D is undetermined. Between the trimmed V and J ends, which lost 2 bases and 3 bases, there was a span of 5 bases. Germline V CDR1 and CDR2: MNHEY, SVGAGI. There are 12 residues in the CDR3. The CDR3 DNA reads as TGTGCCAGCAGTTACAGCCGCTACGAGCAGTACTTC. Translated, it gives CASSYSRYEQYF.

The chain is built from TRBV9 and TRBJ2-7; maybe TRBD1 (6 bases). V was clipped by 0 bases and J by 2 bases, with 9 bases between them. CDR1 and CDR2 from the germline V gene are SGDLS and YYNGEE. The CDR3 spans 14 residues. CDR3 bases: TGTGCCAGCAGCGTAGGGACAGACACCTACGAGCAGTACTTC. Its translation is CASSVGTDTYEQYF.

As to this clone: Additional DNA sequences in this sample encode the identical CDR3. The chain recombines TRBV9 with TRBJ2-1; 7 bases are a match to TRBD2. Trimming cost V 0 bases and J 4 bases; bases outside gene matches: 4. The V gene's germline CDR1 is SGDLS and CDR2 YYNGEE. The CDR3 spans 15 residues. CDR3 sequence (DNA): TGTGCCAGCAGCGTAGCTAGCGGACCTTACAATGAGCAGTTCTTC. It translates to CASSVASGPYNEQFF.

Many counts were recorded for this clone. The J gene is TRBJ2-2, the V gene TRBV5-6; 13 bases map to TRBD2. Germline CDR1 SGHDT, CDR2 YYEEEE. J gave up 3 bases and V 4 bases, and 9 bases lay outside the gene matches. CDR3 size: 18 residues. CDR3 DNA sequence: TGTGCCAGCAGCCTCCGGACTAGCGGGAGATCGGACACCGGGGAGCTGTTTTTT. Protein product: CASSLRTSGRSDTGELFF.

The chain uses TRBV2 and TRBJ1-1; D is undetermined. Between the trimmed V and J ends, which lost 4 bases and 3 bases, there was a span of 9 bases. Germline V gene data show CDR1 as SNHLY and CDR2 as FYNNEI. The CDR3 runs 13 residues. CDR3 DNA sequence: TGTGCCAGCAGTGTTAAGGATTACACTGAAGCTTTCTTT. This encodes CASSVKDYTEAFF.

The chain joins TRBV29-1 to TRBJ2-5; D gene ambiguous. Germline CDR1 SQVTM, CDR2 ANQGSEA. There are 15 residues in the CDR3. V shed 7 bases and J shed 4 bases, with 22 bases lying between them. CDR3 protein: CSAAPIAPDGETQYF. The CDR3 DNA sequence: TGCAGCGCTGCTCCAATCGCACCCGACGGAGAGACCCAGTACTTC.

The chain recombines TRBV11-2 with TRBJ2-7; D may correspond to TRBD1 or TRBD2 (6 bases each). Germline V gene lookup returns CDR1 SGHAT and CDR2 FQNNGV. The V and J ends lost 4 bases and 0 bases respectively, with 13 bases between them. The CDR3 is made up of 15 amino acids. For the CDR3, the DNA is TGTGCCAGCAGCTCTCCCCGGGGGCCCTCCTACGAGCAGTACTTC. It encodes CASSSPRGPSYEQYF.

This clone was observed once. CDR3 coding DNA: TGTGCCAGCGGCTATCTGGGTGGGAGCTCTAGGGGGCCTACGCAGTATTTT. Its protein product is CASGYLGGSSRGPTQYF. The V and J genes are TRBV27 and TRBJ2-3, with TRBD1 identical over 7 bases. Trimming removed 8 bases from V and 8 bases from J; junction bases left unmatched: 22. CDR3 length: 17 amino acids. Germline CDR1 MNHEY, CDR2 SMNVEV (reference sequence).

The chain carries TRBV7-8 and TRBJ2-7, with D hard to call. The V end lost 1 base, the J end lost 5 bases, and 6 bases lay between the germline ends. This CDR3 is 12 amino acids long. Germline V gives CDR1 SGHVS, CDR2 FQNEAQ. CDR3 DNA sequence: TGTGCCAGCAGCTTAGTTCGGGACGAGCAGTACTTC. This sequence encodes CASSLVRDEQYF.

This clone was seen more than once but under ten times. V is TRBV5-1 and J is TRBJ1-1, with a possible D match to TRBD1 (5 bases). Germline CDR1 reads SGHRS; CDR2 reads YFSETQ. The CDR3 contains 12 residues. V lost 4 bases and J lost 4, with 8 bases in between. CDR3 region: CASSPGGTEAFF. The CDR3 DNA reads as TGCGCCAGCAGCCCGGGGGGCACTGAAGCTTTCTTT.

The J gene is TRBJ2-7, the V gene TRBV6-1; D gene unclear. V lost 2 bases and J 6 bases, leaving 14 bases between the germline ends. The CDR3 is 14 amino acids. Germline V gene data show CDR1 as MNHNS and CDR2 as SASEGT. The CDR3 DNA is TGTGCCAGCAGTGAAAAACACATTTCCACCGAGCAGTACTTC. Translated, it gives CASSEKHISTEQYF.

This clone occurred once. V and J are TRBV10-3 and TRBJ2-3, with D perhaps TRBD2 (6 bases). There are 14 residues in the CDR3. Per germline, CDR1 ENHRY and CDR2 SYGVKD. V gave up 4 bases and J gave up 5 bases, with 13 bases separating them. CDR3: CAISVSLAIDTQYF. CDR3 DNA: TGTGCCATCAGTGTATCGCTAGCGATAGATACGCAGTATTTT.